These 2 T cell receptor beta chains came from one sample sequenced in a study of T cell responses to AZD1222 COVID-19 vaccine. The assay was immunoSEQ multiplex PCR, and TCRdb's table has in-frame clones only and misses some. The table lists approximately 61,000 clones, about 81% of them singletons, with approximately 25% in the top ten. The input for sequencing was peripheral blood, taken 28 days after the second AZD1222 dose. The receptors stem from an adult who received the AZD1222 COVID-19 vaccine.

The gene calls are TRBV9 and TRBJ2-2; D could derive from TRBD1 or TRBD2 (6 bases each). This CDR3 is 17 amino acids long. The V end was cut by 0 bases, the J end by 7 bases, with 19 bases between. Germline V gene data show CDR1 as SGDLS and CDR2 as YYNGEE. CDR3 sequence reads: CASSVGGHPRESGELFF. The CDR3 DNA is TGTGCCAGCAGCGTAGGGGGACACCCCCGGGAGAGCGGGGAGCTGTTTTTT.

CDR3 nucleotides: TGTGCCAGTAGTATAGGCGGGTTAACCGGGGAGCTGTTTTTT. Protein product: CASSIGGLTGELFF. The chain uses TRBV19 and TRBJ2-2, with D tentatively TRBD2 (5 bases). Per the germline V gene, CDR1 is LNHDA and CDR2 is SQIVND (reference sequence). The length of the CDR3 is 14 residues. V was clipped by 1 base and J by 5 bases, with 8 bases between them.